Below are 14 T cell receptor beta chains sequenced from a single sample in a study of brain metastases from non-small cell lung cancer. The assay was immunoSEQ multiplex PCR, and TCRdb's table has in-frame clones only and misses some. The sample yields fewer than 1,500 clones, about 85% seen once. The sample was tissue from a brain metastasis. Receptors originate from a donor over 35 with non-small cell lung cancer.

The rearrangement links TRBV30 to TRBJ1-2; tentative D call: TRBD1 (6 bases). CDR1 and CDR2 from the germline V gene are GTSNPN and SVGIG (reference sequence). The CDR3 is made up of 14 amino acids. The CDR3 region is CAFRRTDLLDGYTF. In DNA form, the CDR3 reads TGTGCGTTTCGACGGACAGACCTTCTTGATGGCTACACCTTC.

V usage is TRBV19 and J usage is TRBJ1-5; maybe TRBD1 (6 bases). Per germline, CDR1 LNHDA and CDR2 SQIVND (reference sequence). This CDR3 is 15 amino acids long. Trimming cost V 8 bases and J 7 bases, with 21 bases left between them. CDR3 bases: TGTGCCAGTGGATTGAACAACAGGGTTAGGCAGCCCCAGCATTTT. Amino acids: CASGLNNRVRQPQHF.

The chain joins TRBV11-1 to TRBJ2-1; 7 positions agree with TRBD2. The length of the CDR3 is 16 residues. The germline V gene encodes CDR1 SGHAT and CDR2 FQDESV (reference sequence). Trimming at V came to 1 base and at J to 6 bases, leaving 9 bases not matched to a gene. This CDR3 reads CASSLEYRLASNEQFF. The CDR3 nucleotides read TGTGCCAGCAGCTTAGAGTATAGACTAGCCTCCAATGAGCAGTTCTTC.

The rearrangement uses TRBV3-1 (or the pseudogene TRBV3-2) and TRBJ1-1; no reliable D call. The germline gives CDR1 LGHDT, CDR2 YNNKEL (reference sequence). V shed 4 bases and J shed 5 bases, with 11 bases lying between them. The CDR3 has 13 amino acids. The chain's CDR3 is CASSRAVGTEAFF. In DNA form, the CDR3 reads TGTGCCAGCAGCCGTGCGGTGGGGACTGAAGCTTTCTTT.

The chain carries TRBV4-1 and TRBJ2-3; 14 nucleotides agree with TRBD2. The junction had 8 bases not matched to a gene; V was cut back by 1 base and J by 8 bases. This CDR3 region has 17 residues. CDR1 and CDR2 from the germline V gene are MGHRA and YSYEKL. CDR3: CASSQAGTSGRFGTQYF. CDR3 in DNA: TGCGCCAGCAGCCAAGCCGGGACTAGCGGGAGATTCGGTACGCAGTATTTT.

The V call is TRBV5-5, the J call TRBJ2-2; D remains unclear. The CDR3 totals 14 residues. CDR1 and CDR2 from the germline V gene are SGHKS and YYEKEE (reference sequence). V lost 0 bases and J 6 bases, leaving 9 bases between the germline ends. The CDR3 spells CASSLDPTSGELFF. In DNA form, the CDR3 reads TGTGCCAGCAGCTTGGACCCTACATCCGGGGAGCTGTTTTTT.

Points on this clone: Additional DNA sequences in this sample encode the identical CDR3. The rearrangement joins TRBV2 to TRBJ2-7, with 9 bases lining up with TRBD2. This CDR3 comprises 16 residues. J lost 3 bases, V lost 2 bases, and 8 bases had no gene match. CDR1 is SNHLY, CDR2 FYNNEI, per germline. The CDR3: CASSERGRAGVYEQYF. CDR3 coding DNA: TGTGCCAGCAGTGAACGCGGGAGGGCCGGCGTCTACGAGCAGTACTTC. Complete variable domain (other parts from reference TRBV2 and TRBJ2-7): EPEVTQTPSHQVTQMGQEVILRCVPISNHLYFYWYRQILGQKVEFLVSFYNNEISEKSEIFDDQFSVERPDGSNFTLKIRSTKLEDSAMYFCASSERGRAGVYEQYFGPGTRLTVT.

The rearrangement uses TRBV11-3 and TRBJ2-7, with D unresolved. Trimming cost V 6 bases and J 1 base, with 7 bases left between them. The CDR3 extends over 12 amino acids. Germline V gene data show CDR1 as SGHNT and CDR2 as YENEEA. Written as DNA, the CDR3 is TGTGCCAGCAGTCCTCGTTCCTACGAGCAGTACTTC. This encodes CASSPRSYEQYF.

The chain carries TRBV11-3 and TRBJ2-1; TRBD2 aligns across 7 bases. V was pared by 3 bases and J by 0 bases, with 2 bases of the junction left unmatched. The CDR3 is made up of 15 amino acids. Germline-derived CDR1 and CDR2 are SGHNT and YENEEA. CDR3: CASSLRGSSYNEQFF. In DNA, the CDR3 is TGTGCCAGCAGCTTGCGCGGGAGCTCCTACAATGAGCAGTTCTTC.

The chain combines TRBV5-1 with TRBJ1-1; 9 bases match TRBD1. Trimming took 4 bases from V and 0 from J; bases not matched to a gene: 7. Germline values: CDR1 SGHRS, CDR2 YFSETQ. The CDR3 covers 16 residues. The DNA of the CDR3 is TGCGCCAGCAGCAAAACACAGGGGGCGGTGAACACTGAAGCTTTCTTT. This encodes CASSKTQGAVNTEAFF.

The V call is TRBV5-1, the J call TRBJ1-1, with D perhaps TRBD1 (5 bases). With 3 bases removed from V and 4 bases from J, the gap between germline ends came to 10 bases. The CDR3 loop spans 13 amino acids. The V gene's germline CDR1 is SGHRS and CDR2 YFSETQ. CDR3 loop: CASSSGGITEAFF. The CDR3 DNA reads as TGCGCCAGCAGCTCTGGGGGTATCACTGAAGCTTTCTTT.

In DNA, the CDR3 is TGTGCCAGCAGCCTTGCGCCTTACCAAGAGACCCAGTACTTC. The encoded protein is CASSLAPYQETQYF. The chain has TRBV3-1 (or the pseudogene TRBV3-2) and TRBJ2-5, with no clear D. V dropped 4 bases and J dropped 0 bases, with 9 bases sitting between them. Germline values: CDR1 LGHDT, CDR2 YNNKEL (reference sequence). CDR3 length equals 14 residues.

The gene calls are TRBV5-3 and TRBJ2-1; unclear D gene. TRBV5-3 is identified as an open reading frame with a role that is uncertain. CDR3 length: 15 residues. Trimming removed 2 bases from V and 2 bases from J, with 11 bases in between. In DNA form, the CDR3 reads TGTGCCAGAAGCTTCTCCCGCCGCGCCTACAATGAGCAGTTCTTC. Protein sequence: CARSFSRRAYNEQFF.

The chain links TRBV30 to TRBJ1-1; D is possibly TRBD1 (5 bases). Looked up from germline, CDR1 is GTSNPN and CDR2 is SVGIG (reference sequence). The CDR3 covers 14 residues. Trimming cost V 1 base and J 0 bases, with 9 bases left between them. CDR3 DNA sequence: TGTGCCTGGAGTGGACAGATCCTGAACACTGAAGCTTTCTTT. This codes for CAWSGQILNTEAFF.